The 20 T cell receptor beta chains listed next were all sequenced from one sample in a study of immune evolution from preneoplasia to lung adenocarcinoma. The assay was immunoSEQ multiplex PCR, and TCRdb's table has in-frame clones only and misses some. The table lists about 41,000 clones, over 75% of them singletons, with around 4.6% in the top ten. Sequencing was carried out using FFPE invasive lung adenocarcinoma tissue. The origin of the receptors is a person between 60 and 70 years old with lung adenocarcinoma.

This rearrangement joins TRBV19 to TRBJ2-7; 7 bases match TRBD1. CDR3 length: 15 amino acids. With 3 bases clipped from V and 0 bases from J, the junction kept 5 bases outside the gene matches. Germline V gene data show CDR1 as LNHDA and CDR2 as SQIVND (reference sequence). Here the CDR3 reads CASSISTGSSYEQYF. In DNA form, the CDR3 reads TGTGCCAGTAGTATTTCGACAGGGAGCTCCTACGAGCAGTACTTC.

This clone was detected once. V is TRBV4-1 and J is TRBJ2-7, with 9 bases identical to TRBD1. This CDR3 has 16 amino acids. The V and J ends lost 0 bases and 3 bases, in that order; junction bases with no gene match: 6. Looked up from germline, CDR1 is MGHRA and CDR2 is YSYEKL. DNA of the CDR3: TGCGCCAGCAGCCAAGATGCACAGGGGGCCTTCTACGAGCAGTACTTC. This sequence encodes CASSQDAQGAFYEQYF.

This chain connects TRBV19 to TRBJ1-4; tentatively, D is TRBD1 (6 bases). CDR1 is LNHDA and CDR2 is SQIVND in the germline V gene (reference sequence). The CDR3 covers 15 residues. V was trimmed by 3 bases and J by 5 bases, leaving 13 bases between them. CDR3 loop: CASSIRGASNEKLFF. CDR3 DNA: TGTGCCAGTAGTATTCGGGGGGCCTCGAATGAAAAACTGTTTTTT.

This clone came up once. V usage is TRBV13 and J usage is TRBJ2-7, with 9 bases matching TRBD2. This CDR3 has 15 residues. Trimming removed 3 bases from V and 5 bases from J; junction bases left unmatched: 8. Looked up from germline, CDR1 is PRHDT and CDR2 is FYEKMQ (reference sequence). The CDR3 region is CASSFLSGSFNEQYF. The CDR3 DNA reads TGTGCCAGCAGCTTCCTTAGCGGGAGTTTCAACGAGCAGTACTTC.

The DNA of the CDR3 is TGTGCCAGCAGGGGTCAAGGAGAAAACTATGGCTACACCTTC. This encodes CASRGQGENYGYTF. This chain connects TRBV28 to TRBJ1-2; the D is unclear. Per germline, CDR1 MDHEN and CDR2 SYDVKM. V was cut by 6 bases and J by 2 bases, with 13 bases left in between. The CDR3 consists of 14 residues.

The chain is built from TRBV5-1 and TRBJ1-3; no reliable D call. From germline, CDR1 is SGHRS and CDR2 YFSETQ. This CDR3 comprises 14 residues. V lost 0 bases and J lost 0, with 4 bases in between. The CDR3 is CASSLELSGNTIYF. CDR3 nucleotide sequence: TGCGCCAGCAGCTTGGAGCTCTCTGGAAACACCATATATTTT.

V usage is TRBV18 and J usage is TRBJ1-1; 7 bases map to TRBD1. Trimming at V came to 2 bases and at J to 4 bases, leaving 10 bases not matched to a gene. This CDR3 comprises 16 residues. Germline V gene sequence: CDR1 KGHSH, CDR2 LQKENI. CDR3 sequence reads: CASSPVLRAGGTEAFF. Here the CDR3 DNA reads TGTGCCAGCTCACCAGTGCTCCGGGCAGGGGGCACTGAAGCTTTCTTT.

This chain joins TRBV6-1 and TRBJ2-1, with 9 bases lining up with TRBD1. Trimming took 5 bases from V and 7 from J; bases not matched to a gene: 6. The CDR3 loop spans 14 amino acids. The germline CDR1 and CDR2 sequences are MNHNS and SASEGT. The DNA for the CDR3 is TGTGCCAGCAGTAGACAGGGGGAGTGGAATGAGCAGTTCTTC. Protein: CASSRQGEWNEQFF.

Written as DNA, the CDR3 is TGTGCCAGCAGCTTAGACCCGGGACAAACCTATGGCTACACCTTC. This codes for CASSLDPGQTYGYTF. V gene TRBV7-8 combines with J gene TRBJ1-2, with D possibly TRBD1 on 6 matching bases. CDR3 length equals 15 residues. Trimming shortened V by 1 base and J by 4 bases, and 13 bases separated the two germline ends. The germline CDR1 and CDR2 sequences are SGHVS and FQNEAQ.

The chain employs TRBV4-2 and TRBJ2-1, with 10 bases matching TRBD2. Germline CDR1 is LGHNA and CDR2 is YNFKEQ. With 0 bases clipped from V and 7 bases from J, the junction kept 9 bases outside the gene matches. The CDR3 has 17 residues. The CDR3 spells CASSQDRSSGRNNEQFF. In nucleotides, the CDR3 is TGTGCCAGCAGCCAAGATAGGAGTAGCGGGAGGAATAATGAGCAGTTCTTC.

This chain uses TRBV2 with TRBJ2-3; the D gene is possibly TRBD2 (5 bases). The germline V and J ends were trimmed by 10 bases and 0 bases, with 14 bases remaining between them. This CDR3 region has 14 residues. Germline V lookup: CDR1 SNHLY, CDR2 FYNNEI. The CDR3 region is CATRRRLSTDTQYF. CDR3 DNA: TGTGCCACTCGGAGGCGACTGAGCACAGATACGCAGTATTTT.

J is TRBJ2-5 and V is TRBV7-2; D gene unclear. Germline CDR1 reads SGHTA; CDR2 reads FQGNSA. There are 12 residues in the CDR3. Trimming took 4 bases from V and 1 from J, leaving 4 bases between them. The CDR3 protein is CASSWGQETQYF. The CDR3 bases are TGTGCCAGCAGCTGGGGCCAAGAGACCCAGTACTTC.

The rearrangement joins TRBV2 to TRBJ2-7; 7 positions agree with TRBD1. Germline CDR1 SNHLY, CDR2 FYNNEI. This CDR3 region has 14 residues. With V trimmed by 5 bases and J by 3 bases, 7 bases remained unmatched. CDR3 region: CASSSLGQLYEQYF. CDR3 nucleotide sequence: TGTGCCAGCAGTTCTCTGGGACAGCTCTACGAGCAGTACTTC. The variable domain in full, completed from reference TRBV2 and TRBJ2-7, reads EPEVTQTPSHQVTQMGQEVILRCVPISNHLYFYWYRQILGQKVEFLVSFYNNEISEKSEIFDDQFSVERPDGSNFTLKIRSTKLEDSAMYFCASSSLGQLYEQYFGPGTRLTVT.

The V call is TRBV5-4, the J call TRBJ2-1; D unresolved. Germline values: CDR1 SGHNT, CDR2 YYREEE (reference sequence). The CDR3 is made up of 14 amino acids. The ends were cut back, 4 bases at V and 9 bases at J, with 17 bases in the middle. The CDR3 here is CASSTPSRPGEQFF. CDR3 coding DNA: TGTGCCAGCAGCACCCCCAGCAGGCCTGGTGAGCAGTTCTTC.

This chain links TRBV7-2 with TRBJ1-2, with a possible D match to TRBD1 (6 bases). Germline V gene data show CDR1 as SGHTA and CDR2 as FQGNSA. Trimming shortened V by 7 bases and J by 3 bases, and 21 bases separated the two germline ends. CDR3 length: 16 residues. The CDR3 nucleotides read TGTGCCAGCAACCCGAAGCGGGGGCAGGGCGACTATGGCTACACCTTC. Amino acids: CASNPKRGQGDYGYTF.

This clone was recorded once. The chain recombines TRBV5-4 with TRBJ2-7; 8 bases agree with TRBD1. The J segment lost 2 bases and the V segment lost 7 bases, leaving 11 bases of the junction unmatched. The germline gives CDR1 SGHNT, CDR2 YYREEE (reference sequence). The CDR3 length is 15 residues. The chain's CDR3 is CASGSPGQATYEQYF. For the CDR3, the DNA is TGTGCCAGCGGATCACCGGGACAGGCGACCTACGAGCAGTACTTC.

As for this clone: Distinct nucleotide sequences in the sample also encode this CDR3. The V and J genes are TRBV5-1 and TRBJ2-5; TRBD2 matches at 8 bases. CDR1 and CDR2 (germline): SGHRS, YFSETQ. The CDR3 length is 17 residues. J lost 3 bases, V lost 4 bases, and 14 bases had no gene match. The CDR3 nucleotides read TGCGCCAGCAGCGCCGGACTAGCAGGGAGGTGGGAAGAGACCCAGTACTTC. It translates to CASSAGLAGRWEETQYF. Together with reference TRBV5-1 and TRBJ2-5, the CDR3 gives the full variable domain: KAGVTQTPRYLIKTRGQQVTLSCSPISGHRSVSWYQQTPGQGLQFLFEYFSETQRNKGNFPGRFSGRQFSNSRSEMNVSTLELGDSALYLCASSAGLAGRWEETQYFGPGTRLLVL.

This chain uses TRBV5-1 with TRBJ1-1; no clear D gene. CDR1 and CDR2 (germline): SGHRS, YFSETQ. V gave up 1 base and J gave up 3 bases, with 7 bases separating them. The CDR3 length is 13 residues. The CDR3 nucleotides are TGCGCCAGCAGCTTGTCGTCCGACACTGAAGCTTTCTTT. Residues: CASSLSSDTEAFF.

The chain has TRBV6-6 and TRBJ1-1, with 9 bases that match TRBD1. J was trimmed by 7 bases and V by 0 bases; bases with no gene match: 3. The CDR3 extends over 14 amino acids. Germline CDR1 MNHNY, CDR2 SVGAGI (reference sequence). The CDR3 sequence is CASSYSADRGEAFF. CDR3 nucleotide sequence: TGTGCCAGCAGTTACTCGGCGGACAGGGGTGAAGCTTTCTTT.

The gene calls are TRBV27 and TRBJ2-3; 8 nucleotides align to TRBD1. The CDR3 runs 15 residues. Trimming removed 4 bases from V and 4 bases from J; junction bases left unmatched: 7. Looked up from germline, CDR1 is MNHEY and CDR2 is SMNVEV (reference sequence). CDR3 nucleotides: TGTGCCAGCAGTTCCAGGGGGCTTAGGGCAGATACGCAGTATTTT. Translating it yields CASSSRGLRADTQYF.